Shown below are 21 T cell receptor beta chains from a single sample sequenced in a study of shared clonotypes between healthy human individuals. The assay was immunoSEQ multiplex PCR, and TCRdb's table has in-frame clones only and misses some. This sample has about 700,000 clones, with under 80% found just once. The material sequenced was memory CD4+ T cells sorted from blood. The sample's subset: CD45RA-negative fraction. These receptor sequences come from a woman in her twenties or thirties in good health.

This clone was counted between two and nine times. The chain recombines TRBV5-1 with TRBJ2-1, with TRBD1 as a possible D gene (5 bases). The CDR3 has 15 residues. V lost 2 bases and J lost 1, with 10 bases in between. The V gene's germline CDR1 is SGHRS and CDR2 YFSETQ. The chain's CDR3 is CASSFDSASYNEQFF. CDR3 bases: TGCGCCAGCAGCTTTGACAGCGCGTCCTACAATGAGCAGTTCTTC.

The V gene is TRBV7-3, the J gene TRBJ2-1, with D uncertain. The CDR3 has 14 residues. Germline-derived CDR1 and CDR2 are SGHTA and FQGTGA. V lost 2 bases and J 3 bases, leaving 8 bases between the germline ends. The CDR3 loop is CASSLGSGYNEQFF. The CDR3 region has the DNA TGTGCCAGCAGCTTAGGTTCAGGCTACAATGAGCAGTTCTTC.

V usage is TRBV19 and J usage is TRBJ1-1, with 7 positions matching TRBD1. J gave up 1 base and V 6 bases, and 11 bases lay outside the gene matches. The CDR3 length is 16 residues. CDR1 and CDR2 (germline): LNHDA, SQIVND (reference sequence). CDR3 in amino acids: CASRLQGSLWNTEAFF. The CDR3 nucleotides are TGTGCCAGTAGGTTACAGGGGTCTTTATGGAACACTGAAGCTTTCTTT.

In regard to this clone: Other DNA sequences of this sample code for an identical CDR3. The J gene is TRBJ1-5, the V gene TRBV7-6, with no clear D. V dropped 2 bases and J dropped 5 bases, with 7 bases sitting between them. This CDR3 is built from 13 residues. Germline CDR1 is SGHVS and CDR2 is FNYEAQ. The CDR3 loop is CASSLQGDQPQHF. Here the CDR3 DNA reads TGTGCCAGCAGCTTACAAGGAGATCAGCCCCAGCATTTT.

The chain joins TRBV4-1 to TRBJ2-6; D perhaps matches TRBD2 (7 bases). The CDR3 loop spans 17 amino acids. Trimming took off 1 base at V and 0 bases at J, with 10 bases between the two ends. Germline V lookup: CDR1 MGHRA, CDR2 YSYEKL. CDR3: CASSQGGGRSGANVLTF. CDR3 sequence (DNA): TGCGCCAGCAGCCAAGGGGGGGGGCGCTCTGGGGCCAACGTCCTGACTTTC.

Note on this clone: Within the sample, other DNA sequences also encode this same CDR3. The CDR3 here is CASSFRDGYTF. The CDR3 DNA is TGTGCCAGCAGTTTTAGGGACGGCTACACCTTC. The chain carries TRBV28 and TRBJ1-2, with D possibly being TRBD1 (5 bases). Germline values: CDR1 MDHEN, CDR2 SYDVKM. Between the trimmed V and J ends, which lost 3 bases and 8 bases, there was a span of 7 bases. The CDR3 is made up of 11 amino acids.

V gene TRBV30 combines with J gene TRBJ1-3; D not resolved. The length of the CDR3 is 13 residues. V shed 5 bases and J shed 4 bases, with 12 bases lying between them. Germline V lookup: CDR1 GTSNPN, CDR2 SVGIG (reference sequence). DNA of the CDR3: TGTGCCTGGGCTCCCTCGGCGGGAAACACCATATATTTT. Translation gives CAWAPSAGNTIYF.

V and J are TRBV4-1 and TRBJ2-1, with 9 bases identical to TRBD2. J was trimmed by 5 bases and V by 1 base; bases with no gene match: 12. Looked up from germline, CDR1 is MGHRA and CDR2 is YSYEKL. The CDR3 covers 18 residues. CDR3 coding DNA: TGCGCCAGCAGCCAAGTGATTGCGGGCCTAGCGGGAAACAATGAGCAGTTCTTC. It yields the protein CASSQVIAGLAGNNEQFF.

The chain combines TRBV10-2 with TRBJ1-4; possibly TRBD1 for D (6 bases). The CDR3 contains 14 residues. In germline, CDR1 is WSHSY, CDR2 SAAADI. Between the trimmed V and J ends, which lost 3 bases and 8 bases, there was a span of 13 bases. The CDR3 sequence is CASSDGGAEEKLFF. The CDR3 DNA sequence: TGCGCCAGCAGTGACGGGGGCGCGGAAGAAAAACTGTTTTTT.

The CDR3 is CASSLDIGPNTGELFF. The CDR3 DNA reads as TGTGCCAGCAGCTTAGATATCGGGCCGAACACCGGGGAGCTGTTTTTT. The chain joins TRBV11-2 to TRBJ2-2; D not certain. Looked up from germline, CDR1 is SGHAT and CDR2 is FQNNGV. This CDR3 spans 16 amino acids. V was cut by 0 bases and J by 0 bases, with 8 bases left in between.

The chain employs TRBV7-6 and TRBJ1-2, with D uncertain. CDR3 length: 13 amino acids. Trimming cost V 5 bases and J 1 base, with 8 bases left between them. CDR1 SGHVS and CDR2 FNYEAQ come from the germline V gene. The CDR3 is CASSRGSNYGYTF. The CDR3, as DNA: TGTGCCAGCAGCCGGGGTAGTAACTATGGCTACACCTTC. The full variable domain, rest sourced from reference TRBV7-6 and TRBJ1-2, is GAGVSQSPRYKVTKRGQDVALRCDPISGHVSLYWYRQALGQGPEFLTYFNYEAQQDKSGLPNDRFSAERPEGSISTLTIQRTEQRDSAMYRCASSRGSNYGYTFGSGTRLTVV.

The chain recombines TRBV4-1 with TRBJ2-7, with unresolved D. The V end was cut by 4 bases, the J end by 5 bases, with 18 bases between. The CDR3 covers 15 residues. Germline assignment: CDR1 MGHRA and CDR2 YSYEKL. The CDR3 DNA sequence: TGCGCCAGCAGCCCCAACTTGGGAAGAGCCCACGAGCAGTACTTC. As protein: CASSPNLGRAHEQYF.

The chain recombines TRBV4-2 with TRBJ1-4; the D gene is possibly TRBD1 (6 bases). The CDR3 has 13 amino acids. The germline V gene encodes CDR1 LGHNA and CDR2 YNFKEQ. V was pared by 4 bases and J by 8 bases, with 11 bases between. The CDR3 DNA reads TGTGCCAGCAGCCTCAGGGGTGGGGAAAAACTGTTTTTT. Translated, it gives CASSLRGGEKLFF.

The table lists this clone with a few counts. The rearrangement uses TRBV5-4 and TRBJ2-7, with 8 bases that match TRBD2. The length of the CDR3 is 15 residues. The V gene's germline CDR1 is SGHNT and CDR2 YYREEE (reference sequence). J lost 2 bases, V lost 2 bases, and 6 bases had no gene match. The CDR3 reads CASSFSTGLAYEQYF. CDR3 nucleotide sequence: TGTGCCAGCAGCTTCTCGACGGGACTAGCCTACGAGCAGTACTTC.

This chain links TRBV28 with TRBJ2-3; perhaps D is TRBD1 or TRBD2 (5 bases each). The V end lost 6 bases, the J end lost 1 base, and 17 bases lay between the germline ends. Germline V lookup: CDR1 MDHEN, CDR2 SYDVKM. This CDR3 comprises 16 residues. In DNA form, the CDR3 reads TGTGCCAGCAGACCAGCGGACATCCTCGGCACAGATACGCAGTATTTT. This codes for CASRPADILGTDTQYF.

This clone was seen a single time. The same CDR3 also results from other DNA sequences found in this sample. The chain recombines TRBV20-1 with TRBJ2-7; D uncertain. The CDR3 sequence is 11 residues long. The V and J ends lost 6 bases and 4 bases respectively, with 10 bases between them. Germline values: CDR1 DFQATT, CDR2 SNEGSKA (reference sequence). The CDR3 loop is CSATDLYEQYF. As DNA, the CDR3 is TGCAGTGCCACGGACCTATACGAGCAGTACTTC.

The chain recombines TRBV11-2 with TRBJ1-3; perhaps TRBD1 as D (5 bases). This CDR3 contains 16 residues. Germline V gene sequence: CDR1 SGHAT, CDR2 FQNNGV. V was cut by 5 bases and J by 2 bases, with 16 bases left in between. The CDR3 DNA follows: TGTGCCAGCAGCGGATCGACAGTGAGAACTGGAAACACCATATATTTT. As protein: CASSGSTVRTGNTIYF.

V and J are TRBV30 and TRBJ2-7, with TRBD2 matching over 7 bases. CDR1 GTSNPN and CDR2 SVGIG come from the germline V gene (reference sequence). The CDR3 contains 15 residues. J gave up 7 bases and V 2 bases, and 14 bases lay outside the gene matches. The CDR3 here is CAWSTVPDVGGEQYF. The CDR3 DNA sequence: TGTGCCTGGAGTACCGTACCGGACGTGGGAGGGGAGCAGTACTTC.

V usage is TRBV13 and J usage is TRBJ2-1; 9 bases map to TRBD2. With 4 bases clipped from V and 12 bases from J, the junction kept 7 bases outside the gene matches. The length of the CDR3 is 13 residues. CDR1 is PRHDT, CDR2 FYEKMQ, per germline (reference sequence). The DNA for the CDR3 is TGTGCCAGCAGCTCAAATAGCGGGAGATGGCAGTTCTTC. Translating gives CASSSNSGRWQFF.

The V gene is TRBV10-3, the J gene TRBJ2-7; D is ambiguous. In germline, CDR1 is ENHRY, CDR2 SYGVKD. The CDR3 is 9 residues long. V lost 11 bases and J 6 bases, leaving 8 bases between the germline ends. As DNA, the CDR3 is TGTGCCGCCAAAGGCGAGCAGTACTTC. The encoded protein is CAAKGEQYF.

This clone came up many times. The V and J genes are TRBV10-3 and TRBJ2-2; TRBD1 matches at 12 bases. CDR3 length: 16 amino acids. V was clipped by 4 bases and J by 3 bases; unmatched bases: 3. CDR1 is ENHRY and CDR2 is SYGVKD in the germline V gene. For the CDR3, the DNA is TGTGCCATCAGTGGCGGGACAGGGGGCGACACCGGGGAGCTGTTTTTT. Translated: CAISGGTGGDTGELFF.